These 17 T cell receptor beta chains came from one sample sequenced in a study of T cell clonotyping in hematopoietic cell transplantation. Sequencing was performed with immunoSEQ multiplex PCR; in TCRdb, only in-frame clones are kept and a portion is missing. The sample lists about 18,000 clones; around 85% were seen once. The source material was peripheral blood mononuclear cells. All receptors come from a man aged 60 to 69 in good health. Some clones in this sample may be carry-over from other donors' samples.

This clone occurred once. The chain joins TRBV11-3 to TRBJ1-1; no clear D. Trimming left V 5 bases short and J 1 base short, with 14 bases between. The germline V gene encodes CDR1 SGHNT and CDR2 YENEEA. The CDR3 loop spans 15 amino acids. For the CDR3, the DNA is TGTGCCAGCAGCCCCGGGGTATCCAAGAACACTGAAGCTTTCTTT. Protein sequence: CASSPGVSKNTEAFF.

V and J are TRBV7-6 and TRBJ1-1; D possibly corresponds to TRBD1 (5 bases). V lost 2 bases, J lost 8 bases, and 12 bases lay in between. The CDR3 runs 13 residues. Germline values: CDR1 SGHVS, CDR2 FNYEAQ. CDR3 DNA: TGTGCCAGCAGCTTACGAACAGGTGGAGAAGCTTTCTTT. Encoded protein: CASSLRTGGEAFF.

In this sample, this clone turned up once. In DNA, the CDR3 is TGTGCCAGCAGCGTAGACGACACAGATACGCAGTATTTT. Protein: CASSVDDTDTQYF. The chain has TRBV9 and TRBJ2-3; D not resolved. The CDR3 consists of 13 residues. Germline values: CDR1 SGDLS, CDR2 YYNGEE. Deletions cut 0 bases from V and 2 bases from J, with 4 bases between.

The chain uses TRBV30 and TRBJ2-3; no definite D call. The CDR3 is 15 amino acids. CDR1 GTSNPN and CDR2 SVGIG come from the germline V gene (reference sequence). Trimming removed 6 bases at V and 0 bases at J, with 16 bases between. The CDR3 here is CACQIAGSSTDTQYF. The DNA of the CDR3 is TGTGCCTGCCAAATAGCAGGATCTAGCACAGATACGCAGTATTTT.

This chain joins TRBV6-5 and TRBJ2-1, with D perhaps assigned TRBD1 or TRBD2 (7 bases each). The V end was cut by 4 bases, the J end by 6 bases, with 16 bases between. Per germline, CDR1 MNHEY and CDR2 SVGAGI. The CDR3 extends over 15 amino acids. The CDR3 sequence is CASSLSQGGFNEQFF. The CDR3 coding sequence is TGTGCCAGCAGTTTAAGTCAGGGGGGGTTCAATGAGCAGTTCTTC.

This chain connects TRBV4-2 to TRBJ2-2, with 11 bases lining up with TRBD2. The V gene's germline CDR1 is LGHNA and CDR2 YNFKEQ. After removal of 3 bases from V and 5 bases from J, the junction contained 2 bases not matched to a gene. The CDR3 runs to 15 residues. DNA of the CDR3: TGTGCCAGCAGCCAGACTAGCGGGGAAACCGGGGAGCTGTTTTTT. It codes for CASSQTSGETGELFF.

The chain is built from TRBV5-5 and TRBJ2-5, with D tentatively TRBD2 (6 bases). Germline V gene lookup returns CDR1 SGHKS and CDR2 YYEKEE (reference sequence). The CDR3 extends over 16 amino acids. V lost 4 bases, J lost 5 bases, and 21 bases lay in between. CDR3 coding DNA: TGTGCCAGCAGCGCGTCTCTGGACATTGGGAGGGAGACCCAGTACTTC. Translated: CASSASLDIGRETQYF.

This chain joins TRBV19 and TRBJ1-5; TRBD1 might be the D (6 bases). The CDR3 covers 13 residues. V was clipped by 9 bases and J by 5 bases, with 14 bases between them. Looked up from germline, CDR1 is LNHDA and CDR2 is SQIVND (reference sequence). The CDR3 protein is CASSDRFHQPQHF. For the CDR3, the DNA is TGTGCCAGCAGTGACAGGTTTCATCAGCCCCAGCATTTT.

The genes are TRBV6-5 and TRBJ1-5; 10 bases match TRBD1. J lost 4 bases, V lost 6 bases, and 6 bases had no gene match. CDR3 length: 15 amino acids. The germline gives CDR1 MNHEY, CDR2 SVGAGI. CDR3 nucleotide sequence: TGTGCCAGCAGCCGGACAGGGGGTATGAATCAGCCCCAGCATTTT. It specifies CASSRTGGMNQPQHF.

A few counts support this clone. The chain uses TRBV5-4 and TRBJ2-7; D remains ambiguous. V was trimmed by 2 bases and J by 2 bases, leaving 14 bases between them. Germline values: CDR1 SGHNT, CDR2 YYREEE (reference sequence). The CDR3 sequence is 15 residues long. CDR3 DNA: TGTGCCAGCAGCTTTGGCCCGGACGGAACCTACGAGCAGTACTTC. Translating gives CASSFGPDGTYEQYF.

The chain couples TRBV19 to TRBJ1-2, with a tentative D call TRBD1 (5 bases). The CDR3 is 15 amino acids. Trimming removed 7 bases at V and 8 bases at J, with 23 bases between. CDR1 is LNHDA, CDR2 SQIVND, per germline (reference sequence). CDR3 sequence: CASNYMMGLSDGYTF. In DNA, the CDR3 is TGTGCCAGTAACTACATGATGGGACTCAGTGACGGCTACACCTTC.

This clone showed up just a few times. The chain employs TRBV30 and TRBJ1-5, with D hard to call. Germline CDR1 and CDR2: GTSNPN and SVGIG (reference sequence). V gave up 3 bases and J gave up 0 bases, with 6 bases separating them. This CDR3 is 13 amino acids long. CDR3 residues: CAWSADSNQPQHF. The CDR3 DNA follows: TGTGCCTGGAGCGCCGATAGCAATCAGCCCCAGCATTTT.

The genes are TRBV29-1 and TRBJ2-7; 9 bases agree with TRBD2. The CDR3 length is 14 residues. CDR1 and CDR2 (germline): SQVTM, ANQGSEA. With 3 bases clipped from V and 4 bases from J, the junction kept 7 bases outside the gene matches. CDR3 sequence reads: CSVDGSGSKYEQYF. DNA for the CDR3: TGCAGCGTTGACGGTAGCGGGAGTAAGTACGAGCAGTACTTC.

The chain employs TRBV29-1 and TRBJ1-2; 9 bases are shared with TRBD1. Germline trimming cut 6 bases from V and 7 bases from J; bases unmatched to any gene: 9. The CDR3 totals 13 residues. Germline V gene data show CDR1 as SQVTM and CDR2 as ANQGSEA. CDR3 nucleotides: TGCAGCGTCCCTGGGACAGGGACTGGTGGCTACACCTTC. As protein: CSVPGTGTGGYTF.

This clone has more than one count but fewer than ten. DNA for the CDR3: TGTGCCAGCAGTGACGGGCAGAGCAATCAGCCCCAGCATTTT. It encodes CASSDGQSNQPQHF. The chain links TRBV2 to TRBJ1-5; D is undetermined. Trimming removed 3 bases at V and 1 base at J, with 7 bases between. Germline V lookup: CDR1 SNHLY, CDR2 FYNNEI. This CDR3 is 14 amino acids long. The full variable domain, with the rest looked up from reference TRBV2 and TRBJ1-5, is EPEVTQTPSHQVTQMGQEVILRCVPISNHLYFYWYRQILGQKVEFLVSFYNNEISEKSEIFDDQFSVERPDGSNFTLKIRSTKLEDSAMYFCASSDGQSNQPQHFGDGTRLSIL.

This sequence joins TRBV27 and TRBJ2-1, with TRBD2 matching 10 bases. Looked up from germline, CDR1 is MNHEY and CDR2 is SMNVEV (reference sequence). V lost 0 bases to trimming and J lost 10 bases; unmatched junction nucleotides: 9. This CDR3 contains 16 residues. The chain's CDR3 is CASSLSIASGRREQFF. CDR3 DNA sequence: TGTGCCAGCAGTTTATCGATCGCTAGCGGGAGACGAGAGCAGTTCTTC.

The CDR3 sequence is CASSKADFNQPQHF. The CDR3, as DNA: TGTGCCAGTAGTAAAGCAGATTTCAATCAGCCCCAGCATTTT. The V gene is TRBV19, the J gene TRBJ1-5; D is unresolved. The CDR3 runs to 14 residues. V dropped 4 bases and J dropped 3 bases, with 10 bases sitting between them. Germline values: CDR1 LNHDA, CDR2 SQIVND (reference sequence).